This is a list of T cell receptor beta chains from one sample in a study of blood T cells in healthy people across ages. Each CDR3 protein gets one entry after TCRdb re-called the 5' RACE reads with MiXCR. The table has about 1.5 million distinct CDR3 sequences, 35% to 45% seen once. The sample was blood. The receptors derive from a woman aged 18-29 years in good health. CDR3s include the opening cysteine and the closing phenylalanine or tryptophan. The order of the fields is J gene, clone size, V gene, D gene, CDR3 protein, CDR3 DNA. D genes are given only for firm matches. For some rows the clone size is stated as once, few or many, or as a class when expanded; others skip it.

J: TRBJ1-2
size: NA
V: TRBV2
D: NA
CDR3: CASSEEFQGYGYTF
DNA: TGTGCCAGCAGTGAAGAGTTTCAAGGGTATGGCTACACCTTC

J: TRBJ2-2
size: NA
V: TRBV20-1
D: TRBD2
CDR3: CSAGTSGFRGGELFF
DNA: TGCAGTGCGGGGACTAGCGGTTTCCGCGGCGGGGAGCTGTTTTTT

J: TRBJ1-5
size: NA
V: TRBV10-3
D: TRBD1
CDR3: CAISESPGGDQPRHF
DNA: TGTGCCATCAGTGAGTCTCCAGGGGGCGATCAGCCCCGGCATTTT

J: TRBJ1-1
size: NA
V: TRBV3-1
D: NA
CDR3: CASSRNLQGLGKDTEAFF
DNA: TGTGCCAGCAGCCGAAATCTACAGGGATTGGGGAAGGACACTGAAGCTTTCTTT

J: TRBJ2-3
size: few
V: TRBV12-3/TRBV12-4
D: NA
CDR3: CASSLFGGGSSTDTQYF
DNA: TGTGCCAGCAGTTTATTTGGGGGCGGGAGCAGCACAGATACGCAGTATTTT

J: TRBJ1-5
size: NA
V: TRBV12-5
D: NA
CDR3: CASGPYGQPQHF
DNA: TGTGCTAGTGGTCCCTACGGTCAGCCCCAGCATTTT

J: TRBJ2-7
size: NA
V: TRBV7-2
D: TRBD2
CDR3: CASSLRRGASYEQYF
DNA: TGTGCCAGCAGCTTACGGCGGGGGGCAAGCTACGAGCAGTACTTC

J: TRBJ1-2
size: NA
V: TRBV20-1
D: NA
CDR3: CSASGLGDYGYTF
DNA: TGCAGTGCCTCGGGACTAGGGGACTATGGCTACACCTTC

J: TRBJ2-1
size: few
V: TRBV7-2
D: NA
CDR3: CASSLESGKYNEQFF
DNA: TGTGCCAGCAGCTTAGAAAGTGGAAAGTACAATGAGCAGTTCTTC

J: TRBJ2-1
size: few
V: TRBV6-5
D: TRBD1
CDR3: CASSYSTGAPNEQFF
DNA: TGTGCCAGCAGTTACTCGACAGGGGCCCCTAATGAGCAGTTCTTC

J: TRBJ1-2
size: NA
V: TRBV4-1
D: NA
CDR3: CASSQDREGLDYGYTF
DNA: TGCGCCAGCAGCCAAGATCGTGAAGGGTTGGACTATGGCTACACCTTC

J: TRBJ1-1
size: NA
V: TRBV7-2
D: TRBD1
CDR3: CASSPGDRMNTEAFF
DNA: TGTGCCAGCAGCCCAGGGGACAGGATGAACACTGAAGCTTTCTTT

J: TRBJ1-2
size: NA
V: TRBV12-3/TRBV12-4
D: NA
CDR3: CASSSQGMRVYGYTF
DNA: TGTGCCAGCAGTTCCCAGGGGATGCGGGTATATGGCTACACCTTC

J: TRBJ1-2
size: NA
V: TRBV3-1
D: TRBD1
CDR3: CASGQGGKGGYTF
DNA: TGTGCCAGCGGGCAGGGGGGTAAGGGTGGCTACACCTTC

J: TRBJ2-1
size: NA
V: TRBV7-9
D: TRBD1
CDR3: CASSPQDRYKQFF
DNA: TGTGCCAGCAGCCCCCAGGACAGGTATAAGCAGTTCTTC

J: TRBJ1-5
size: NA
V: TRBV6-6
D: NA
CDR3: CASSYSHQPQHF
DNA: TGTGCCAGCAGTTACTCGCATCAGCCCCAGCATTTT

J: TRBJ2-5
size: NA
V: TRBV20-1
D: TRBD2
CDR3: CSAETSGNQETQYF
DNA: TGCAGTGCTGAGACTAGCGGGAACCAAGAGACCCAGTACTTC

J: TRBJ2-5
size: few
V: TRBV7-6
D: NA
CDR3: CASSPEVGWGEQYF
DNA: TGTGCCAGCAGCCCCGAGGTTGGGTGGGGGGAGCAGTACTTC

J: TRBJ2-7
size: NA
V: TRBV20-1
D: TRBD2
CDR3: CSARLAGTYDQYF
DNA: TGCAGTGCTAGACTAGCGGGGACTTACGATCAGTACTTC

J: TRBJ2-1
size: NA
V: TRBV20-1
D: TRBD2
CDR3: CSAGLAGGLSYNEQFF
DNA: TGCAGTGCTGGACTAGCGGGGGGTCTCTCCTACAATGAGCAGTTCTTC

J: TRBJ1-5
size: NA
V: TRBV19
D: TRBD1
CDR3: CASREGRQGTPQHF
DNA: TGTGCCAGTAGAGAGGGGCGACAGGGTACACCCCAGCATTTT

J: TRBJ2-5
size: NA
V: TRBV12-3/TRBV12-4
D: NA
CDR3: CASSLFSSGSQETQYF
DNA: TGTGCCAGCAGTTTGTTTAGCAGCGGTTCTCAAGAGACCCAGTACTTC

J: TRBJ2-3
size: NA
V: TRBV20-1
D: NA
CDR3: CSARVEAEKGDTQYF
DNA: TGCAGTGCTAGAGTCGAGGCAGAAAAGGGAGATACGCAGTATTTT

J: TRBJ2-6
size: few
V: TRBV6-2/TRBV6-3
D: NA
CDR3: CASKHQGTLLSGANVLTF
DNA: TGTGCCAGCAAACACCAGGGAACCCTTCTCTCTGGGGCCAACGTCCTGACTTTC

J: TRBJ1-2
size: few
V: TRBV28
D: TRBD1
CDR3: CASSLGWTGGSGYTF
DNA: TGTGCCAGCAGTTTGGGCTGGACAGGGGGCAGCGGCTACACCTTC

J: TRBJ2-7
size: once
V: TRBV3-1
D: TRBD2
CDR3: CASSHASGGPYEQYF
DNA: TGTGCCAGCAGCCATGCTAGCGGGGGACCTTACGAGCAGTACTTC

J: TRBJ1-2
size: many
V: TRBV7-2
D: NA
CDR3: CASRPVRMNDYTF
DNA: TGTGCCAGCAGGCCCGTCAGGATGAATGACTACACCTTC

J: TRBJ2-3
size: few
V: TRBV6-1
D: TRBD1
CDR3: CASSIGQGRTDTQYF
DNA: TGTGCCAGCAGTATAGGACAGGGAAGGACAGATACGCAGTATTTT

J: TRBJ2-7
size: NA
V: TRBV29-1
D: NA
CDR3: CSVVDRRTNYEQYF
DNA: TGCAGCGTTGTCGACCGCAGAACTAACTACGAGCAGTACTTC

J: TRBJ2-7
size: NA
V: TRBV6-5
D: NA
CDR3: CASSITVTYEQYF
DNA: TGTGCCAGCAGCATTACAGTCACCTACGAGCAGTACTTC

J: TRBJ2-1
size: NA
V: TRBV7-9
D: TRBD1
CDR3: CASGPGGYNEQFF
DNA: TGTGCCAGCGGACCAGGGGGCTACAATGAGCAGTTCTTC

J: TRBJ2-7
size: NA
V: TRBV5-4
D: TRBD1
CDR3: CASSLVLRDRRGTEQYF
DNA: TGTGCCAGCAGCTTGGTATTGCGGGACAGGAGAGGGACCGAGCAGTACTTC

J: TRBJ1-2
size: NA
V: TRBV6-5
D: NA
CDR3: CASSQWTGSYGYTF
DNA: TGTGCCAGCAGCCAGTGGACGGGGAGCTATGGCTACACCTTC

J: TRBJ2-5
size: NA
V: TRBV15
D: NA
CDR3: CATGREAGQPYNEQYF
DNA: TGTGCCACCGGCAGAGAAGCGGGACAGCCTTACAATGAGCAGTACTTC

J: TRBJ2-5
size: NA
V: TRBV6-2/TRBV6-3
D: NA
CDR3: CASKTVGTSQETQYF
DNA: TGTGCCAGCAAAACTGTGGGCACCTCGCAAGAGACCCAGTACTTC

J: TRBJ1-1
size: NA
V: TRBV11-2
D: NA
CDR3: CASSLETRAFF
DNA: TGTGCCAGCAGCTTAGAAACAAGAGCTTTCTTT

J: TRBJ1-1
size: NA
V: TRBV3-1
D: NA
CDR3: CASSQVKGSLGNTEAFF
DNA: TGTGCCAGCAGCCAAGTCAAGGGTAGTTTAGGGAACACTGAAGCTTTCTTT

J: TRBJ2-5
size: NA
V: TRBV20-1
D: NA
CDR3: CSALNRDVQYF
DNA: TGCAGTGCTTTAAACAGGGACGTGCAGTACTTC

J: TRBJ2-1
size: NA
V: TRBV20-1
D: TRBD2
CDR3: CSARAGGGNEQFF
DNA: TGCAGTGCGAGGGCGGGAGGTGGAAATGAGCAGTTCTTC

J: TRBJ2-5
size: NA
V: TRBV14
D: TRBD2
CDR3: CASSQDSLAGAYNEQYF
DNA: TGTGCCAGCAGCCAAGATAGCCTAGCGGGAGCGTACAATGAGCAGTACTTC

J: TRBJ2-1
size: few
V: TRBV6-2/TRBV6-3
D: NA
CDR3: CASSLHGQGNEQFF
DNA: TGTGCCAGCAGTTTGCATGGACAAGGCAATGAGCAGTTCTTC

J: TRBJ2-7
size: few
V: TRBV29-1
D: NA
CDR3: CSVEKHSYEQYF
DNA: TGCAGCGTTGAAAAGCACTCCTACGAGCAGTACTTC

J: TRBJ2-7
size: NA
V: TRBV7-9
D: NA
CDR3: CASSSRKDYEQYF
DNA: TGTGCCAGCAGCTCAAGGAAAGACTACGAGCAGTACTTC

J: TRBJ1-5
size: few
V: TRBV18
D: NA
CDR3: CASSNPTDASNQPQHF
DNA: TGTGCCAGCTCAAACCCTACGGACGCCTCGAATCAGCCCCAGCATTTT

J: TRBJ2-5
size: NA
V: TRBV7-2
D: NA
CDR3: CASSALLGQETQYF
DNA: TGTGCCAGCAGCGCCCTACTAGGACAAGAGACCCAGTACTTC

J: TRBJ1-6
size: once
V: TRBV6-6
D: NA
CDR3: CASSYRDIASPLHF
DNA: TGTGCCAGCAGTTACAGGGATATAGCGTCACCCCTCCACTTT

J: TRBJ1-1
size: NA
V: TRBV12-3/TRBV12-4
D: NA
CDR3: CASSVTSNTEAFF
DNA: TGTGCCAGCAGTGTTACCTCGAACACTGAAGCTTTCTTT

J: TRBJ2-3
size: NA
V: TRBV28
D: NA
CDR3: CASNLDGSTDTQYF
DNA: TGTGCCAGCAATCTGGACGGGAGCACAGATACGCAGTATTTT

J: TRBJ2-7
size: once
V: TRBV4-3
D: NA
CDR3: CASSQGDSQYF
DNA: TGCGCCAGCAGCCAGGGGGACTCGCAGTACTTC

J: TRBJ1-2
size: few
V: TRBV7-2
D: NA
CDR3: CASSDQGPYYGYTF
DNA: TGTGCCAGCAGCGATCAGGGCCCGTACTATGGCTACACCTTC

J: TRBJ2-2
size: once
V: TRBV9
D: TRBD1
CDR3: CASSASGTGVIDGELFF
DNA: TGTGCCAGCAGCGCATCCGGGACAGGGGTTATCGACGGGGAGCTGTTTTTT

J: TRBJ2-1
size: NA
V: TRBV6-5
D: NA
CDR3: CASSPSDQPSINEQFF
DNA: TGTGCCAGCAGCCCTTCAGACCAACCCTCTATCAATGAGCAGTTCTTC

J: TRBJ2-1
size: NA
V: TRBV29-1
D: NA
CDR3: CSGVRGTDNEQFF
DNA: TGCAGCGGGGTAAGGGGAACGGACAATGAGCAGTTCTTC

J: TRBJ1-2
size: few
V: TRBV4-3
D: NA
CDR3: CASRKTADGNGYTF
DNA: TGCGCCAGCCGGAAGACGGCGGATGGGAATGGCTACACCTTC

J: TRBJ2-5
size: NA
V: TRBV20-1
D: NA
CDR3: CSASKDGKTQYF
DNA: TGCAGTGCTAGTAAGGACGGAAAGACCCAGTACTTC

J: TRBJ2-3
size: NA
V: TRBV7-2
D: NA
CDR3: CASSQSLRTDTQYF
DNA: TGTGCCAGCAGCCAGTCATTGCGCACAGATACGCAGTATTTT

J: TRBJ2-7
size: NA
V: TRBV6-4
D: TRBD1
CDR3: CASSEGGGWGEQYF
DNA: TGTGCCAGCAGTGAAGGGGGCGGATGGGGTGAGCAGTACTTC

J: TRBJ2-7
size: NA
V: TRBV4-1
D: NA
CDR3: CASSQDNGWEQYF
DNA: TGCGCCAGCAGCCAAGATAACGGTTGGGAGCAGTACTTC

J: TRBJ1-2
size: NA
V: TRBV6-6
D: NA
CDR3: CAEGGYSYGYTF
DNA: TGTGCGGAAGGGGGTTATAGCTATGGCTACACCTTC